The 24 T cell receptor beta chains below come from one sample, sequenced in a study of identical twins. Via MiXCR, TCRdb re-called the 5' RACE reads, giving one row per CDR3 protein. The top ten clones hold around 0.25% of a sample with some 1,600,000 distinct CDR3 sequences, about 32% of them seen once. The sample taken for sequencing was cord blood. These receptors all stem from a newborn girl in good health.

A few counts support this clonotype. The chain recombines TRBV24-1 with TRBJ2-1; TRBD2 aligns across 11 bases. Germline values: CDR1 KGHDR, CDR2 SFDVKD. V shed 4 bases and J 3 bases; nucleotides not matched to a gene: 10. This CDR3 has 18 residues. In DNA, the CDR3 is TGTGCCACCAGTGAAGTCTCCGGGACTAGCGGTTACTACAATGAGCAGTTCTTC. Translated, it gives CATSEVSGTSGYYNEQFF.

This clonotype was found a few times. The chain joins TRBV24-1 to TRBJ2-2, with unresolved D. With 9 bases removed from V and 0 bases from J, the gap between germline ends came to 13 bases. The V gene's germline CDR1 is KGHDR and CDR2 SFDVKD. CDR3 size: 15 residues. The CDR3 sequence is CATCARLANTGELFF. CDR3 nucleotides: TGTGCCACCTGCGCGAGACTCGCGAACACCGGGGAGCTGTTTTTT.

The chain combines TRBV6-5 with TRBJ1-5; TRBD1 might be the D (6 bases). The germline V gene encodes CDR1 MNHEY and CDR2 SVGAGI. Trimming stripped 5 bases from V and 7 bases from J, with 15 bases between. The CDR3 runs to 14 residues. The CDR3 spells CASSIGGTVQPQHF. For the CDR3, the DNA is TGTGCCAGCAGTATAGGGGGTACCGTGCAGCCCCAGCATTTT.

The rearrangement links TRBV20-1 to TRBJ2-3; D remains unclear. With 6 bases removed from V and 1 base from J, the gap between germline ends came to 8 bases. There are 12 residues in the CDR3. CDR1 is DFQATT and CDR2 is SNEGSKA in the germline V gene (reference sequence). The CDR3 coding sequence is TGCAGTGCCCCACCACGCACAGATACGCAGTATTTT. This translates into CSAPPRTDTQYF.

The chain has TRBV10-3 and TRBJ2-3; 12 bases align to TRBD1. The CDR3 is 15 amino acids. V lost 6 bases and J lost 4; bases outside the gene matches: 5. Per germline, CDR1 ENHRY and CDR2 SYGVKD. The CDR3 region is CAISYGTGGPDTQYF. In nucleotides, the CDR3 is TGTGCCATCAGCTACGGGACAGGGGGCCCAGATACGCAGTATTTT.

The chain combines TRBV20-1 with TRBJ2-2, with 8 positions matching TRBD2. Germline CDR1 DFQATT, CDR2 SNEGSKA (reference sequence). The CDR3 extends over 15 amino acids. The ends lost 1 base at V and 8 bases at J; junction bases unmatched: 9. Here the CDR3 DNA reads TGCAGTGCTAGAGGGGGACTAGTCGAAGTTGGGGAGCTGTTTTTT. Protein product: CSARGGLVEVGELFF.

This clonotype turned up a few times. The chain links TRBV3-1 to TRBJ1-1; D is ambiguous. This CDR3 has 14 residues. CDR1 and CDR2 (germline): LGHDT, YNNKEL (reference sequence). V shed 1 base and J shed 0 bases, with 6 bases lying between them. The CDR3 DNA sequence: TGTGCCAGCAGCCAAGGACACCTGAACACTGAAGCTTTCTTT. Amino acids: CASSQGHLNTEAFF.

This clonotype was counted only a few times. The chain is built from TRBV7-9 and TRBJ1-1; weak D call: TRBD1 (5 bases). This CDR3 is 15 amino acids long. CDR1 SEHNR and CDR2 FQNEAQ come from the germline V gene (reference sequence). Trimming removed 4 bases at V and 1 base at J, with 13 bases between. CDR3 sequence (DNA): TGTGCCAGCAGCTCTGTAAATACAGGGAACACTGAAGCTTTCTTT. As protein: CASSSVNTGNTEAFF.

The chain links TRBV27 to TRBJ2-1; 12 positions agree with TRBD1. The V gene end was trimmed by 1 base and the J gene end by 8 bases; junction bases not matched to a gene: 6. Germline assignment: CDR1 MNHEY and CDR2 SMNVEV (reference sequence). CDR3 size: 16 residues. In nucleotides, the CDR3 is TGTGCCAGCAGTTTATGGGGGACAGGGGGCATCGATGAGCAGTTCTTC. Protein product: CASSLWGTGGIDEQFF.

This clonotype came up a few times. This rearrangement joins TRBV5-1 to TRBJ2-3; TRBD1 agrees at 9 bases. The germline gives CDR1 SGHRS, CDR2 YFSETQ. V lost 4 bases, J lost 5 bases, and 11 bases stayed unmatched. The CDR3 is 16 amino acids. The CDR3 DNA sequence: TGCGCCAGCAGCGCCCCGGGACAGGGAGGGAGAGATACGCAGTATTTT. It codes for CASSAPGQGGRDTQYF. Variable domain in full (rest from reference TRBV5-1 and TRBJ2-3): KAGVTQTPRYLIKTRGQQVTLSCSPISGHRSVSWYQQTPGQGLQFLFEYFSETQRNKGNFPGRFSGRQFSNSRSEMNVSTLELGDSALYLCASSAPGQGGRDTQYFGPGTRLTVL.

The chain couples TRBV2 to TRBJ2-2; 8 bases are a match to TRBD1. The CDR3 contains 14 residues. With V trimmed by 5 bases and J by 7 bases, 6 bases remained unmatched. The V gene's germline CDR1 is SNHLY and CDR2 FYNNEI. The DNA of the CDR3 is TGTGCCAGCAGTCACGGACAGGGAGGCGGGGAGCTGTTTTTT. Protein sequence: CASSHGQGGGELFF.

A few counts support this clonotype. The V and J genes are TRBV7-2 and TRBJ1-2, with D perhaps TRBD1 (5 bases). Germline-derived CDR1 and CDR2 are SGHTA and FQGNSA. The V gene lost 5 bases and the J gene lost 7 bases, with 14 bases spanning the gap. This CDR3 comprises 13 residues. Here the CDR3 reads CASSGRVLAGYTF. DNA for the CDR3: TGTGCCAGCAGCGGCAGGGTTTTGGCTGGCTACACCTTC.

This chain connects TRBV5-1 to TRBJ2-7; 12 bases match TRBD2. Germline values: CDR1 SGHRS, CDR2 YFSETQ. The CDR3 is 17 amino acids. V lost 4 bases to trimming and J lost 2 bases; unmatched junction nucleotides: 10. The CDR3 DNA sequence: TGCGCCAGCAGCCCTTGGACTAGCGGGATTATACCCTACGAGCAGTACTTC. Translating gives CASSPWTSGIIPYEQYF.

Only a few counts were recorded for this clonotype. The chain employs TRBV12-3 or TRBV12-4 and TRBJ1-2, with unresolved D. Trimming took off 6 bases at V and 8 bases at J, with 13 bases between the two ends. The CDR3 is 12 residues long. DNA for the CDR3: TGTGCCAGCAGGACGCGGGGATTGGGCTACACCTTC. Translating it yields CASRTRGLGYTF.

Comments on this clonotype: A junction end diverges from the germline sequence, so it may reflect a read error. The chain is built from TRBV5-6 and TRBJ1-2; 7 bases agree with TRBD1. There are 13 residues in the CDR3. Germline V lookup: CDR1 SGHDT, CDR2 YYEEEE. DNA of the CDR3: TGTGCCGGCAGCTACGGGACAGCCTATGGCTACACCTTC. Translated: CAGSYGTAYGYTF.

This chain uses TRBV20-1 with TRBJ2-3; 9 nucleotides align to TRBD2. V shed 3 bases, J shed 3 bases, and the junction held 7 bases outside the gene matches. Germline V lookup: CDR1 DFQATT, CDR2 SNEGSKA (reference sequence). There are 15 residues in the CDR3. CDR3 in DNA: TGCAGTGCTAGTTTCGGGACTAGCCAGACAGATACGCAGTATTTT. It is translated as CSASFGTSQTDTQYF.

A few counts support this clonotype. The chain has TRBV18 and TRBJ2-3, with 7 bases fitting TRBD1. This CDR3 contains 14 residues. CDR1 is KGHSH and CDR2 is LQKENI in the germline V gene. The V and J ends lost 3 bases and 3 bases, in that order; junction bases with no gene match: 3. The CDR3 sequence: CASSPQTGTDTQYF. The CDR3 nucleotides are TGTGCCAGCTCACCCCAGACAGGGACAGATACGCAGTATTTT.

Comment on this clonotype: A clone one base away is much larger, so this may be a read error. The rearrangement joins TRBV29-1 to TRBJ2-1, with D possibly TRBD2 on 6 matching bases. The CDR3 length is 13 residues. CDR1 SQVTM and CDR2 ANQGSEA come from the germline V gene. The CDR3 loop reads CSVPGLTYNEQIF. In DNA, the CDR3 is TGCAGCGTTCCGGGACTCACCTACAATGAGCAGATCTTC.

This clonotype turned up a few times. This chain uses TRBV12-3 or TRBV12-4 with TRBJ2-7, with D perhaps TRBD2 (5 bases). Trimming took off 3 bases at V and 7 bases at J, with 16 bases between the two ends. The CDR3 is 14 residues long. The CDR3 spells CASSFPSGNNEQYF. The DNA of the CDR3 is TGTGCCAGCAGTTTCCCATCCGGGAACAATGAGCAGTACTTC.

Only a few counts were recorded for this clonotype. The gene calls are TRBV13 and TRBJ2-5; tentatively, D is TRBD1 or TRBD2 (5 bases each). From germline, CDR1 is PRHDT and CDR2 FYEKMQ (reference sequence). The CDR3 sequence is 14 residues long. V lost 4 bases, J lost 2 bases, and 11 bases lay in between. The CDR3 reads CASSSWDGQETQYF. Written as DNA, the CDR3 is TGTGCCAGCAGCTCCTGGGACGGTCAAGAGACCCAGTACTTC.

This clonotype came up a few times. The chain joins TRBV9 to TRBJ1-1; D unclear. V lost 1 base, J lost 10 bases, and 14 bases lay in between. The CDR3 contains 13 residues. Per germline, CDR1 SGDLS and CDR2 YYNGEE. The DNA for the CDR3 is TGTGCCAGCAGCGTACAGAGGACCTCCGGAGCTTTCTTT. Protein sequence: CASSVQRTSGAFF. The complete variable domain, with remaining parts taken from reference TRBV9 and TRBJ1-1, reads DSGVTQTPKHLITATGQRVTLRCSPRSGDLSVYWYQQSLDQGLQFLIQYYNGEERAKGNILERFSAQQFPDLHSELNLSSLELGDSALYFCASSVQRTSGAFFGQGTRLTVV.

The chain employs TRBV6-1 and TRBJ1-2; tentative D call: TRBD1 (5 bases). Germline V gene data show CDR1 as MNHNS and CDR2 as SASEGT. Trimming removed 1 base at V and 5 bases at J, with 14 bases between. This CDR3 contains 15 residues. As DNA, the CDR3 is TGTGCCAGCAGTGAAGACGACAGACCCCTATATGGCTACACCTTC. It yields the protein CASSEDDRPLYGYTF.

CDR3 sequence reads: CASSQAGTGVDGYTF. CDR3 nucleotides: TGCGCCAGCAGCCAGGCCGGGACAGGGGTTGATGGCTACACCTTC. V usage is TRBV4-1 and J usage is TRBJ1-2, with TRBD1 identical over 10 bases. The V gene's germline CDR1 is MGHRA and CDR2 YSYEKL. The CDR3 is 15 amino acids. V gave up 3 bases and J gave up 6 bases; unmatched junction bases: 7.

The rearrangement links TRBV3-1 to TRBJ1-2; 9 bases match TRBD1. There are 13 residues in the CDR3. V shed 0 bases and J 12 bases; nucleotides not matched to a gene: 5. CDR1 LGHDT and CDR2 YNNKEL come from the germline V gene (reference sequence). CDR3 DNA: TGTGCCAGCAGCCAAGAGGGGGACAGGGCCCACACCTTC. Translation: CASSQEGDRAHTF.